This TCR beta chain comes out of a study of naive CD8 T cells in extremely preterm neonates. Study-level points and caveats: Preterm neonates shared more CDR3 nucleotide sequences (about 2.5%) than older groups. iChao1 richness was lowest in preterm neonates, significantly versus all ages. Preterm infants showed shorter CDR3s, fewer N additions and less trimming than older groups.

Profiled with immunoSEQ multiplex PCR; TCRdb holds only in-frame clones, not every one. The sample carries some 5,900 clones, 95% to 98% recorded once. This CDR3 contains 16 residues. Trimming took 3 bases from V and 4 from J, leaving 16 bases between them. Germline-derived CDR1 and CDR2 are SGHTA and FQGNSA. Concerning this clone itself: Antigen: not known.

Live Annexin V-negative naive CD3+CD8+CD45RA+CCR7+ T cells were sorted. J is TRBJ1-3 and V is TRBV7-2; possible D gene TRBD1, 5 bases. Sequences were obtained from naive CD8+ T cells from blood. The sequence was obtained from a human donor in good health. CDR3 loop: CASSFTGLFRGNTIYF. CDR3 bases: TGTGCCAGCAGCTTCACGGGACTTTTCAGGGGAAACACCATATATTTT.